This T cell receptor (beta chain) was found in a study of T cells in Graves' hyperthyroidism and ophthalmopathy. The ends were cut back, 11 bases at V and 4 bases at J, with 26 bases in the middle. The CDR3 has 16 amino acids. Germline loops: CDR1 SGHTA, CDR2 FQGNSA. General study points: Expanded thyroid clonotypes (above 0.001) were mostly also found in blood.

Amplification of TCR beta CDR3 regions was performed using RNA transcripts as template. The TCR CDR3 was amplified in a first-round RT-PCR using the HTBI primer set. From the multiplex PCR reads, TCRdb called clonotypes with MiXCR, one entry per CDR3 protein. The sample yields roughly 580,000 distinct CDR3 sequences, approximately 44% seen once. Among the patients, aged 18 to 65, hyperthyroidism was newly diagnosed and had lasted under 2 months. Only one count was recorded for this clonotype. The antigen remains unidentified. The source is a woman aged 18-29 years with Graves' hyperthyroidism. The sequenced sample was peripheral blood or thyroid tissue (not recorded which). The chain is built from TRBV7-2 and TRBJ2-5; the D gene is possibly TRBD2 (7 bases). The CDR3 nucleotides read TGTGCCGGCATTCCCTTGGGGGGCGGGAGAGCAGAGACCCAGTACTTC. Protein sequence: CAGIPLGGGRAETQYF.